This T cell receptor beta chain was captured by sequencing in a study of cytomegalovirus exposure and HLA in healthy donors. PCR primers comprised 60 Vbeta and 13 Jbeta primers. This table comes from immunoSEQ multiplex PCR, and its TCRdb copy is limited to in-frame clones, with some not included. The sample carries some 65,000 clones, about 72% recorded once. This clone has more than one count but fewer than ten. The antigen is undetermined. Unmatched junction bases numbered 8, after V lost 0 bases and J lost 3 bases. CDR1 and CDR2 (germline): MGHRA, YSYEKL. The CDR3 is 17 residues long. Study-wide results and caveats: The authors listed over 150 TCR beta chains as cytomegalovirus-associated. It was confirmed in vitro that a few of the CMV-associated chains were specific for CMV antigens. HLA allele associations emerged for 15,000 to 20,000 TCR beta sequences in a later analysis, at 0.05 false discovery rate. When analyzed later, the rates of TCR association showed variation by HLA locus, with DRB1 the most and HLA-C the fewest.

The V and J genes are TRBV4-1 and TRBJ1-3; 7 bases align to TRBD1. Sequenced: PBMCs. This receptor was taken from a girl between 5 and 17 years old in good health and CMV-seropositive. The CDR3: CASSQDRRGRGGNTIYF. CDR3 DNA sequence: TGCGCCAGCAGCCAAGATCGGAGGGGGCGAGGTGGAAACACCATATATTTT.